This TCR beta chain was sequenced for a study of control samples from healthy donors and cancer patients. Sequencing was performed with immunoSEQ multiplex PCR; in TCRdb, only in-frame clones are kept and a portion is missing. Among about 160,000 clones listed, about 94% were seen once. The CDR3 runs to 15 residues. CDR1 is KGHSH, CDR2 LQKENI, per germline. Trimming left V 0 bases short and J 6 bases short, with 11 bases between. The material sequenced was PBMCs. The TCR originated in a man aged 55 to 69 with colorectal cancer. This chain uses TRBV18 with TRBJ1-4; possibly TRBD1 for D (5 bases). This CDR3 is CASSPPNRPDEKLFF. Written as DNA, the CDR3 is TGTGCCAGCTCACCACCGAACAGGCCGGATGAAAAACTGTTTTTT.